This TCR beta chain stems from a study of spatial heterogeneity in lung cancer. Study summary: More than nine raw reads, on average, carried each unique TCR and UMI combination.

The time point: blood at routine non-recurrence follow-up after resection. Unsorted whole RNA from tumor, nontumor lung or frozen PBMC underwent sequencing. Single TCR cDNA molecules each had their own unique molecular identifier. Each CDR3 protein gets one entry after TCRdb re-called the 5' RACE reads with MiXCR. This sample yields 72,000 or so distinct CDR3 sequences, of which roughly 8.9% are seen a single time; approximately 2% belongs to the top ten. There are 14 residues in the CDR3. The V gene lost 5 bases and the J gene lost 0 bases, with 8 bases spanning the gap. CDR1 and CDR2 from the germline V gene are SQVTM and ANQGSEA. The study, taken as a whole, reports: Resection blood, more than follow-up blood, showed ubiquitous expanded tumor TCRs.

This clonotype was seen at least ten times. Its antigen is unknown. V and J are TRBV29-1 and TRBJ2-6; D is uncertain. The clonotype was recovered from a female donor with early-stage non-small cell lung cancer. The sequencing used PBMCs, collected at follow-up. CDR3 bases: TGCAGCGTTTTAGGGAACTCTGGGGCCAACGTCCTGACTTTC. Its protein is CSVLGNSGANVLTF.